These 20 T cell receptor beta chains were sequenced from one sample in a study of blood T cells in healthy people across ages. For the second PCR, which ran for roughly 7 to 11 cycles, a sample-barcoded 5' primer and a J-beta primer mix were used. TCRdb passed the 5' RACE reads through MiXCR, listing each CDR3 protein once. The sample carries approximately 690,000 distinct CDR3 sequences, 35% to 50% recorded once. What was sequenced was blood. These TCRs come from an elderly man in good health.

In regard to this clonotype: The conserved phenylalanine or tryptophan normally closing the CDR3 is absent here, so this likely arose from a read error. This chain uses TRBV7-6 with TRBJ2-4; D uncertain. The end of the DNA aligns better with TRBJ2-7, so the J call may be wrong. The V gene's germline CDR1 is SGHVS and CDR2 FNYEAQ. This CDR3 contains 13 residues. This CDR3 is CASSLGASDEQYC. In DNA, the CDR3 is TGTGCCAGCAGCTTAGGGGCATCCGACGAGCAGTACTGC.

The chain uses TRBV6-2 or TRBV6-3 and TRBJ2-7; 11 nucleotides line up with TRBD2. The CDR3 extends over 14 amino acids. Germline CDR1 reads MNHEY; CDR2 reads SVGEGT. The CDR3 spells CTTQTSGNYNEQYF. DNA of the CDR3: TGTACCACCCAGACTAGCGGGAATTACAATGAGCAGTACTTC.

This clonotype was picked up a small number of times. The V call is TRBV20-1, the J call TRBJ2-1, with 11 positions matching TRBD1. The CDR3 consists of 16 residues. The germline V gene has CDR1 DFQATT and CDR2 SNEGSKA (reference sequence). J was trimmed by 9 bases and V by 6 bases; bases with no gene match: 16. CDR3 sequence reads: CSARGPGTGGVTEQFF. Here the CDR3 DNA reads TGCAGTGCCCGGGGACCGGGGACAGGGGGAGTCACTGAGCAGTTCTTC.

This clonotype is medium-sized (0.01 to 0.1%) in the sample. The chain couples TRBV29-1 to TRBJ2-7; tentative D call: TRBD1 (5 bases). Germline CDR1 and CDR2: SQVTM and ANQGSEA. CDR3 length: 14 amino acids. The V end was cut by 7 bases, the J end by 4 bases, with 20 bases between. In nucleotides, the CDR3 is TGCAGCGCCCGTACGGCGGTAGGGGATTACGAGCAGTACTTC. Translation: CSARTAVGDYEQYF.

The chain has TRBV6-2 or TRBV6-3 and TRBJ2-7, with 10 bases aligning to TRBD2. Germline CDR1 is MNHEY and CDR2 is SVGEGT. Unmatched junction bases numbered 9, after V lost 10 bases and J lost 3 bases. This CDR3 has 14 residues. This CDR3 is CATKWTSGSYEQYF. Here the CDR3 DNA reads TGTGCCACCAAATGGACTAGCGGAAGCTACGAGCAGTACTTC.

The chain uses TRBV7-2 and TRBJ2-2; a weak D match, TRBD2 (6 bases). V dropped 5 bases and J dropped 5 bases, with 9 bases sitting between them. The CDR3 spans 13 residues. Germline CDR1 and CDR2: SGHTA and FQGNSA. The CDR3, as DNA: TGTGCCAGCAGCCGTGGGACTACCGGGGAGCTGTTTTTT. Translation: CASSRGTTGELFF.

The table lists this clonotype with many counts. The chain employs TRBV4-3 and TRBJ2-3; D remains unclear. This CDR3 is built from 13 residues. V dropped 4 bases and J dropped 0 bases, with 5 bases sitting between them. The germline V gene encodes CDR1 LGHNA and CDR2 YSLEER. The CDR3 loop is CASSRRSTDTQYF. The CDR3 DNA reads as TGCGCCAGCAGCCGCAGAAGCACAGATACGCAGTATTTT.

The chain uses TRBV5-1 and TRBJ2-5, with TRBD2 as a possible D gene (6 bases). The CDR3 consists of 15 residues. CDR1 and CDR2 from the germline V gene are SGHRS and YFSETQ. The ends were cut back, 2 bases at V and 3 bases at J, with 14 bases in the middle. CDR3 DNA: TGCGCCAGCAGCTTTTCCGGGACTCTAAAAGAGACCCAGTACTTC. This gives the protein CASSFSGTLKETQYF. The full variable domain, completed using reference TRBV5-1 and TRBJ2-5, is KAGVTQTPRYLIKTRGQQVTLSCSPISGHRSVSWYQQTPGQGLQFLFEYFSETQRNKGNFPGRFSGRQFSNSRSEMNVSTLELGDSALYLCASSFSGTLKETQYFGPGTRLLVL.

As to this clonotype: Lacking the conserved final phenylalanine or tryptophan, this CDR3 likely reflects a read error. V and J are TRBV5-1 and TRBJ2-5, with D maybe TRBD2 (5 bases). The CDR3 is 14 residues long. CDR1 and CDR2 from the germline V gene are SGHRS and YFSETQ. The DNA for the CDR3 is TGCGCCATCAGCCCTGGCGGGCTAGACAAAACCCAGTACGTC. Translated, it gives CAISPGGLDKTQYV.

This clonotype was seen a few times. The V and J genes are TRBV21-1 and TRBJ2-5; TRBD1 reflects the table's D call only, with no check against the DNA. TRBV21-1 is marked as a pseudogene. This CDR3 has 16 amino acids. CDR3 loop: CASSKALTDRAETQYF. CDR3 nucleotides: TGTGCCAGCAGCAAAGCCTTGACCGACAGGGCAGAGACCCAGTACTTC.

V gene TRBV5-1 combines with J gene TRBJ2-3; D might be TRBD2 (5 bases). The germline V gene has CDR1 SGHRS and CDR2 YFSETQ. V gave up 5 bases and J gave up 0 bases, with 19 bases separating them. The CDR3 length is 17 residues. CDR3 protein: CASSPRESISSTDTQYF. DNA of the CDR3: TGCGCCAGCAGTCCGAGGGAGTCGATATCTAGCACAGATACGCAGTATTTT.

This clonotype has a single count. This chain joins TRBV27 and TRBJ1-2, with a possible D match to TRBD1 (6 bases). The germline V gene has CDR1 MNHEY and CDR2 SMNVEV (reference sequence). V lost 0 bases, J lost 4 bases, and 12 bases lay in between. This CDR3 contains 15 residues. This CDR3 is CASSLSQGKTYGYTF. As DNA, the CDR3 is TGTGCCAGCAGTTTATCTCAGGGGAAAACCTATGGCTACACCTTC.

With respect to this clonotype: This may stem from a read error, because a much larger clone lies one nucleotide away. In nucleotides, the CDR3 is TGCAGCGGAACAGGCCCTCCTCTAGATACGCAGTATTTT. It specifies CSGTGPPLDTQYF. The chain carries TRBV29-1 and TRBJ2-3; D may be TRBD1 (5 bases). Germline V gene lookup returns CDR1 SQVTM and CDR2 ANQGSEA. With 7 bases removed from V and 5 bases from J, the gap between germline ends came to 16 bases. This CDR3 spans 13 amino acids.

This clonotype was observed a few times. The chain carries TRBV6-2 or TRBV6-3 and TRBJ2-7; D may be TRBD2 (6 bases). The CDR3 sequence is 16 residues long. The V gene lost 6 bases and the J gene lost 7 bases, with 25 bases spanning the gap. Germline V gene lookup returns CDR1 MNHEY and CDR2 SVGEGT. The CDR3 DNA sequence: TGTGCCAGCAGCAGAATGCCGGGACCGGGAGCGAGTGAGCAGTACTTC. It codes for CASSRMPGPGASEQYF.

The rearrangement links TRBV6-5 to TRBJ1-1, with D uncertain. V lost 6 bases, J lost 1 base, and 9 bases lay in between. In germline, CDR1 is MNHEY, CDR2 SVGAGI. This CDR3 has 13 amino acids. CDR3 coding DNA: TGTGCCAGCAGGCGGGCCGGGAACACTGAAGCTTTCTTT. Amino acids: CASRRAGNTEAFF.

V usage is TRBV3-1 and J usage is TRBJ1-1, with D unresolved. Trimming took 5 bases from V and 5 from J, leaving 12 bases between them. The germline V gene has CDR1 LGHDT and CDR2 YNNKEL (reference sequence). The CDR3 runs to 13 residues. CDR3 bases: TGTGCCAGCAGCTACGGATCGGGTACTGAAGCTTTCTTT. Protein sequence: CASSYGSGTEAFF.

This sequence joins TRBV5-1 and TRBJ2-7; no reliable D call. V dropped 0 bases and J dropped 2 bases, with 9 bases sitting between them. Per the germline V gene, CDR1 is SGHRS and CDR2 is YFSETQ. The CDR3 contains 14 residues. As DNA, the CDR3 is TGCGCCAGCAGCTTGGGCAGCATGCCCTACGAGCAGTACTTC. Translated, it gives CASSLGSMPYEQYF.

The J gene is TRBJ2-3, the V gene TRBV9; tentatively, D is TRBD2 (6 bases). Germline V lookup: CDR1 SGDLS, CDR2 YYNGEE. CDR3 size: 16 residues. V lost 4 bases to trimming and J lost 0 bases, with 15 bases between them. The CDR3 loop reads CASSSSGTLSTDTQYF. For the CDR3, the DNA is TGTGCCAGCAGCTCCTCCGGGACTCTTAGCACAGATACGCAGTATTTT.

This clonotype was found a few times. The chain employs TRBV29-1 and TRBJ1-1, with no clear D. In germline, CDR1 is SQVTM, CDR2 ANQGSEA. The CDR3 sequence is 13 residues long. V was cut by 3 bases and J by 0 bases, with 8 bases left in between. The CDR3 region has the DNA TGCAGCGTTGAGACCGGGATGAACACTGAAGCTTTCTTT. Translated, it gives CSVETGMNTEAFF.

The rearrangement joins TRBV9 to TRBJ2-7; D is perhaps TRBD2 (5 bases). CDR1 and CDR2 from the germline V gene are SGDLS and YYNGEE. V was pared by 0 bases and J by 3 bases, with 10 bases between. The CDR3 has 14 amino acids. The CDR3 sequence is CASSVDPGSYEQYF. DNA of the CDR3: TGTGCCAGCAGCGTAGACCCGGGAAGCTACGAGCAGTACTTC.